This T cell receptor beta chain is from a study of human T cells and chemical hapten exposure. Whole-study context: Diphenylcyclopropenone, dosed weekly to the scalp, was given to patients throughout the roughly 22-week study. Whole-study results and caveats: Positively correlated with patch test score were the counts of PT1 expanded TCRs.

Regarding time point: pre-sensitization, week 0. Documented treatment: therapeutic diphenylcyclopropenone sensitization with weekly scalp DPC. Remarks on this clonotype: What it binds is unknown.

The library tagged individual cDNA molecules with unique molecular identifiers. Each CDR3 protein gets one entry after TCRdb re-called the RACE reads with MiXCR. The sample lists around 60,000 distinct CDR3 sequences, 6.5% to 8.5% occurring once. Germline CDR1 MNHEY, CDR2 SVGAGI. With V trimmed by 6 bases and J by 6 bases, 4 bases remained unmatched. The CDR3 is made up of 12 amino acids. Sequencing was performed on whole blood, taken in connection with sensitization to the hapten diphenylcyclopropenone (DPC). The sequence came from a woman aged 25-40 years with alopecia areata. Some clones in this sample may be carry-over from other donors' samples. J is TRBJ1-2 and V is TRBV6-5; 7 bases agree with TRBD1. The DNA of the CDR3 is TGTGCCAGCAGCGGGACAGTCGATGGCTACACCTTC. Amino acids: CASSGTVDGYTF.